This T cell receptor (beta chain) is drawn from a study of shared clonotypes between healthy human individuals. Study-wide results and caveats: A limitation of the genetic and exposure-history diversity represented arose from few donors. Memory subsets generally showed smaller estimated richness than naive subsets did.

With respect to this clone: Its antigen is currently unknown.

The naive CD8 subset, CD45RO-negative cells positively selected for CCR7, excluded terminally differentiated effector memory CD45RA+ cells. Only in-frame clones appear in the TCRdb table, and some are missing; sequencing was by immunoSEQ multiplex PCR. The sample has roughly 2.1 million clones, just over 90% seen once. Germline V gene lookup returns CDR1 SEHNR and CDR2 FQNEAQ (reference sequence). The V and J ends lost 7 bases and 3 bases respectively, with 16 bases between them. CDR3 size: 14 residues. This TCR was recovered from a young man in good health. Some clones in this sample may be carry-over from other donors' samples. The specimen sequenced was naive CD8+ T cells from PBMCs. This sequence joins TRBV7-9 and TRBJ2-7; possible D gene TRBD2, 6 bases. The CDR3: CASITNGGIYEQYF. In DNA, the CDR3 is TGTGCCAGCATCACCAACGGCGGGATCTACGAGCAGTACTTC. The full variable domain, its missing parts supplied by reference TRBV7-9 and TRBJ2-7, is DTGVSQNPRHKITKRGQNVTFRCDPISEHNRLYWYRQTLGQGPEFLTYFQNEAQLEKSRLLSDRFSAERPKGSFSTLEIQRTEQGDSAMYLCASITNGGIYEQYFGPGTRLTVT.